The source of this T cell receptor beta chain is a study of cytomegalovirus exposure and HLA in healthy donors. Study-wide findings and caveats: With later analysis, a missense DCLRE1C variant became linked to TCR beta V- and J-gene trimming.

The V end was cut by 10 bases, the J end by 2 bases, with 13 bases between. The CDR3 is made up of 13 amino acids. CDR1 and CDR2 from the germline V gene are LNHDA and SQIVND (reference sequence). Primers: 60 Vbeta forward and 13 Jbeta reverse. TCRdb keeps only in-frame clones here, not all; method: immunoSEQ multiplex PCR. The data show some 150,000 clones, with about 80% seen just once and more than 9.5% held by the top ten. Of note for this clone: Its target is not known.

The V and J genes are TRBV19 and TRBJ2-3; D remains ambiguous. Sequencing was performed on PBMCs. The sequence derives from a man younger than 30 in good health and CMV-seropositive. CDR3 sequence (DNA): TGTGCCACCATAGCTAAGAACACAGATACGCAGTATTTT. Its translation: CATIAKNTDTQYF.